This T cell receptor (beta chain) came from a study of naive and memory T cell subsets. Broader study findings: Especially in CD8 cells, naive repertoires contained a few larger clonotypes, possibly CD45RA-re-expressing memory cells. Over 90% of naive TCR sequences appeared only once, unlike memory subsets. In CD4 and CD8 cells, diversity dropped from naive through EMRA.

The beta constant-region primer was an equimolar mix of two oligonucleotides covering TRBC1 and TRBC2. Nested alpha and beta constant-region primers with the SP2 primer drove four PCR rounds on ligated cDNA. TCRdb re-analysed the UMI-ligation and nested PCR reads in MiXCR, keeping a single row per CDR3 protein. The sample yields under 150,000 distinct CDR3 sequences, 15% to 20% seen once. As to this clonotype: Its antigen remains unknown.

V was pared by 6 bases and J by 6 bases, with 5 bases of the junction left unmatched. The CDR3 covers 12 residues. In germline, CDR1 is MDHEN, CDR2 SYDVKM. Cells stained for CD3, CD4, CD8, CD45RA and CD27 were sorted into four subsets. The J gene is TRBJ2-7, the V gene TRBV28, with TRBD1 matching over 7 bases. This clonotype was obtained from a human donor in good health. Input material: naive CD8+ T cells from blood. The CDR3 DNA reads TGTGCCAGCAGCTACAGGGGTCCCGAGCAGTACTTC. This translates into CASSYRGPEQYF. The complete variable domain, with remaining parts taken from reference TRBV28 and TRBJ2-7, reads DVKVTQSSRYLVKRTGEKVFLECVQDMDHENMFWYRQDPGLGLRLIYFSYDVKMKEKGDIPEGYSVSREKKERFSLILESASTNQTSMYLCASSYRGPEQYFGPGTRLTVT.